This T cell receptor beta chain was recovered during a study of blood T cells in healthy people across ages. General study results and limits: Diversity estimates from one million T cells were considered underestimates.

Next came a second PCR, run for roughly 6 to 11 cycles, which used a sample-barcoded 5' primer along with a J-beta primer mix. MiXCR was run by TCRdb on the 5' RACE reads, yielding one entry per CDR3 protein. The sample holds about 1,400,000 distinct CDR3 sequences, around 59% seen once. With regard to this clonotype: Its antigen remains unknown. One end of the junction fails to match germline, which may point to a read error.

The sequence was obtained from a man between 18 and 35 years old in good health. The sample consisted of blood.

The CDR3: CASGLAGQGPAEQYF. The CDR3 nucleotides are TGTGCCAGCGGCTTAGCGGGACAGGGACCGGCCGAGCAGTACTTC. The chain joins TRBV7-9 to TRBJ2-4, with D tentatively TRBD1 (9 bases). The assigned J gene may be wrong: the sequence end matches TRBJ2-7 better. The CDR3 length is 15 residues. Germline-derived CDR1 and CDR2 are SEHNR and FQNEAQ (reference sequence).